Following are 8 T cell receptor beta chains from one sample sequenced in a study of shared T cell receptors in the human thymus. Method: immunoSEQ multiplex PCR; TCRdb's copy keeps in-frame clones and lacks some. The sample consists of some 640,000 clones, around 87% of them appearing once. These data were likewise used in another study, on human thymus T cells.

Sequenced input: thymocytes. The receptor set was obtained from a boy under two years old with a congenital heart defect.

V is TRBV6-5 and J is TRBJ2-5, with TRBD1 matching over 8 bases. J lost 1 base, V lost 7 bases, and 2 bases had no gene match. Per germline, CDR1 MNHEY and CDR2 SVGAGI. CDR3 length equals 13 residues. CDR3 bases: TGTGCCAGCACAGGGGGCCTCCAAGAGACCCAGTACTTC. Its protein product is CASTGGLQETQYF.

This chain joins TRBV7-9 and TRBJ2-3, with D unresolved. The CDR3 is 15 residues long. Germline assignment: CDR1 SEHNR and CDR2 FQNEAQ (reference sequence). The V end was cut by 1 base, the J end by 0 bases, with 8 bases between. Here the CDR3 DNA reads TGTGCCAGCAGCTTAGTCCCCATTAGCACAGATACGCAGTATTTT. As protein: CASSLVPISTDTQYF.

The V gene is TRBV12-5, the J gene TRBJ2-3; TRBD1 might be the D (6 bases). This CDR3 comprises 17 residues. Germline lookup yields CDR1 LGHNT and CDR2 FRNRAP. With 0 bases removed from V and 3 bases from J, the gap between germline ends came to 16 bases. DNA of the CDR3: TGTGCTAGTGGTTTGGTACAGGGACACCCAAGGACAGATACGCAGTATTTT. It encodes CASGLVQGHPRTDTQYF.

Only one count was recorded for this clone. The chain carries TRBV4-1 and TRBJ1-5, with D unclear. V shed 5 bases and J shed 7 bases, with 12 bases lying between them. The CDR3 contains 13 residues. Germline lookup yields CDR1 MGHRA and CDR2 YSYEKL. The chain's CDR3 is CASSADQRQPQHF. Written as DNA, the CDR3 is TGCGCCAGCAGCGCGGATCAGCGGCAGCCCCAGCATTTT.

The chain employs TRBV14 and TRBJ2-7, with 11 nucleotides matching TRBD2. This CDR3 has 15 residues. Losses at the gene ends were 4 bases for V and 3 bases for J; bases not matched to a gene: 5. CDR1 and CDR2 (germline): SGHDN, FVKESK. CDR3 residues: CASSRASGGYYEQYF. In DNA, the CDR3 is TGTGCCAGCAGCCGCGCTAGCGGGGGGTACTACGAGCAGTACTTC.

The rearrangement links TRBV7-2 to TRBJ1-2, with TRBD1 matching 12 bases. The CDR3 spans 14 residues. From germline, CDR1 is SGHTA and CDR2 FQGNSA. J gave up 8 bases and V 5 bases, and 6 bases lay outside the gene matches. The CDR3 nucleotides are TGTGCCAGCAGCCAGGGACAGGGGGCGCTCGGCTACACCTTC. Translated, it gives CASSQGQGALGYTF.

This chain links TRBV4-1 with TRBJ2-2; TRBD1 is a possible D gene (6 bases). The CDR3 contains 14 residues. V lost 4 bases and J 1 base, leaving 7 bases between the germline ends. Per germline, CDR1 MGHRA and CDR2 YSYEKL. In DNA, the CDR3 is TGCGCCAGCAGCCCGGGACAGAACACCGGGGAGCTGTTTTTT. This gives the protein CASSPGQNTGELFF.

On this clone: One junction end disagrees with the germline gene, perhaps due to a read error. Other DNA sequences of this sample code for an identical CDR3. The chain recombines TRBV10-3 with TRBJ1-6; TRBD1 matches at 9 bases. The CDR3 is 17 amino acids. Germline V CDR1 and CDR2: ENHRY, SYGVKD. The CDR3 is CAIGGQGGGSYNSPLHF. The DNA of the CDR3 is TGTGCCATCGGGGGACAGGGCGGCGGCTCCTATAATTCCCCCCTCCACTTT.